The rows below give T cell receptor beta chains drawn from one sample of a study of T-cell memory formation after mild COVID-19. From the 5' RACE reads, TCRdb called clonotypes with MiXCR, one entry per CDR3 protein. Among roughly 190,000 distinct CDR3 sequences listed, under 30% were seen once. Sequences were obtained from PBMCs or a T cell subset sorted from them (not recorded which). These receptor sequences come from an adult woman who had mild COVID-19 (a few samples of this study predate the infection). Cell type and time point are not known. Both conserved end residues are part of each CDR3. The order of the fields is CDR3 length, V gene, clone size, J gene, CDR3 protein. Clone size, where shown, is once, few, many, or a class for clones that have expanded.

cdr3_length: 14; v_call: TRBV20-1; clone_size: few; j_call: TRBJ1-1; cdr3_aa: CSAQRDRRGTEAFF
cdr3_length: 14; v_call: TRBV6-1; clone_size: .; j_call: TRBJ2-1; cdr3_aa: CATYRDRGGGEQFF
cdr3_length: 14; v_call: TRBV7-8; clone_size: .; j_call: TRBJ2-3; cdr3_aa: CASSALLFTDTQYF
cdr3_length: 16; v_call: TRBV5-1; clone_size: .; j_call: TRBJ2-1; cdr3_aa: CASSLGGPGINSEQFF
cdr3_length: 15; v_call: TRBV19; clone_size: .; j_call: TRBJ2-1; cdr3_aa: CASNPAGGRYNEQFF
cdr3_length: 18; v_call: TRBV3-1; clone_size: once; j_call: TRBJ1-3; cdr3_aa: CASSQHGSTWSSGNTIYF
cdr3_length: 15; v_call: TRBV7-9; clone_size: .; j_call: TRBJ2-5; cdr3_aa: CASSVNPTIQETQYF
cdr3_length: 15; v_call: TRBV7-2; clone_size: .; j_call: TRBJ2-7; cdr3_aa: CASSSRGTSGYEQYF
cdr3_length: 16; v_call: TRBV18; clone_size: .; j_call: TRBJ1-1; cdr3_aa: CASSPQKTGVGTEAFF
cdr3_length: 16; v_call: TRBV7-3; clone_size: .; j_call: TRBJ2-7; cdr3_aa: CASSSGPAGVGYEQYF
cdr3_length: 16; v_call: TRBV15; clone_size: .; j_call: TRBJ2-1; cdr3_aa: CATSRDWAGTYNEQFF
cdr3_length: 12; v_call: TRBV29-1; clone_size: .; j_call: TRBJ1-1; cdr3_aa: CRVLDRASGAFF
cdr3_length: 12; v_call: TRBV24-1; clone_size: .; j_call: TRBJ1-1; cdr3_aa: CATSDPYRGAFF
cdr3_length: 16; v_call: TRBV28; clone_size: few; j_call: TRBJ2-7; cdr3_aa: CASSTTGTGIPGEQYF
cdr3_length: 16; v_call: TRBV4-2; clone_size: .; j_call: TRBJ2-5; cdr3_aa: CASSQDTAQWSETQYF
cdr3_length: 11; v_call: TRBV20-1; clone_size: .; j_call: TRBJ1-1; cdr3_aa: CSARSDTEAFF
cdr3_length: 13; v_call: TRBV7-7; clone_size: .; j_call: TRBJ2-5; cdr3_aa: CASSQAGPGTQYF